This passage covers 8 T cell receptor beta chains from one sample sequenced in a study of shared clonotypes between healthy human individuals. CD45RO negativity and positive selection for CCR7 defined naive CD8 cells, a population that excluded terminally differentiated effector memory CD45RA+ cells. Using immunoSEQ multiplex PCR, the repertoire was profiled, and TCRdb retains in-frame clones only, with some absent. The sample lists roughly 2 million clones; about 95% were seen once. Sequenced input: naive CD8+ T cells sorted from blood. Receptors were obtained from a man aged 18 to 29 in good health.

This clone has just one count. The gene calls are TRBV30 and TRBJ1-1; D is unresolved. CDR1 GTSNPN and CDR2 SVGIG come from the germline V gene (reference sequence). This CDR3 is 13 amino acids long. V gave up 3 bases and J gave up 1 base, with 9 bases separating them. The CDR3 region is CAWRYDGNTEAFF. The CDR3 nucleotides are TGTGCCTGGAGGTATGACGGGAACACTGAAGCTTTCTTT.

Notes on this clone: This sample includes further DNA sequences coding for the same CDR3. The V gene is TRBV6-6, the J gene TRBJ2-7; TRBD2 matches 7 bases. Looked up from germline, CDR1 is MNHNY and CDR2 is SVGAGI (reference sequence). Unmatched junction bases numbered 1, after V lost 0 bases and J lost 2 bases. The CDR3 contains 14 residues. The CDR3: CASSYSGGTYEQYF. The CDR3 nucleotides are TGTGCCAGCAGTTACTCCGGGGGGACCTACGAGCAGTACTTC.

This clone has only one observation. CDR3 DNA: TGTGCCAGCAGCCTCGGGGCGCGGGAGCAGTACTTC. This translates into CASSLGAREQYF. The chain uses TRBV7-9 and TRBJ2-7; D is perhaps TRBD1 or TRBD2 (5 bases each). The V end was cut by 5 bases, the J end by 7 bases, with 12 bases between. This CDR3 is 12 amino acids long. Looked up from germline, CDR1 is SEHNR and CDR2 is FQNEAQ (reference sequence).

V gene TRBV11-3 combines with J gene TRBJ2-2, with D uncertain. The CDR3 is made up of 14 amino acids. CDR1 and CDR2 (germline): SGHNT, YENEEA. V lost 3 bases, J lost 1 base, and 6 bases lay in between. CDR3 bases: TGTGCCAGCAGCTTTACGGGGAACACCGGGGAGCTGTTTTTT. Translation: CASSFTGNTGELFF.

CDR3 in DNA: TGTGCCAGCAGTGAAGCGCGCACAGGCGGAAAGGGCCAACAAGAGACCCAGTACTTC. Translated: CASSEARTGGKGQQETQYF. The rearrangement joins TRBV2 to TRBJ2-5; TRBD1 might be the D (5 bases). The CDR3 contains 19 residues. Trimming shortened V by 0 bases and J by 2 bases, and 22 bases separated the two germline ends. CDR1 and CDR2 (germline): SNHLY, FYNNEI. The whole variable domain, filled in from reference TRBV2 and TRBJ2-5, reads EPEVTQTPSHQVTQMGQEVILRCVPISNHLYFYWYRQILGQKVEFLVSFYNNEISEKSEIFDDQFSVERPDGSNFTLKIRSTKLEDSAMYFCASSEARTGGKGQQETQYFGPGTRLLVL.

The chain is built from TRBV5-6 and TRBJ2-1; 7 nucleotides align to TRBD2. Germline CDR1 reads SGHDT; CDR2 reads YYEEEE. With 5 bases clipped from V and 8 bases from J, the junction kept 7 bases outside the gene matches. The CDR3 runs 13 residues. The CDR3 DNA reads TGTGCCAGCAGTGGGGAGGGTAGGGATGAGCAGTTCTTC. Protein: CASSGEGRDEQFF.

The J gene is TRBJ1-2, the V gene TRBV27; TRBD1 aligns across 8 bases. The CDR3 is 15 amino acids. The germline CDR1 and CDR2 sequences are MNHEY and SMNVEV (reference sequence). After removal of 4 bases from V and 8 bases from J, the junction contained 12 bases not matched to a gene. CDR3 coding DNA: TGTGCCAGCAGTTACCAGGGCCCGACAGGGGACGGCTACACCTTC. Translated: CASSYQGPTGDGYTF.

The rearrangement uses TRBV9 and TRBJ2-1; tentative D call: TRBD2 (6 bases). This CDR3 comprises 15 residues. Trimming cost V 4 bases and J 4 bases, with 15 bases left between them. CDR1 and CDR2 from the germline V gene are SGDLS and YYNGEE. CDR3 loop: CASSPGLIDYNEQFF. The CDR3 DNA is TGTGCCAGCAGCCCAGGACTAATTGATTACAATGAGCAGTTCTTC.